A selection of T cell receptor beta chains follows, all from one sample in a study of identical twins. TCRdb analysed the 5' RACE reads with MiXCR anew, one entry per CDR3 protein. The sample has around 530,000 distinct CDR3 sequences; 13% to 15% are singletons. These sequences were also reported in another study, on yellow fever vaccine responses in identical twins.

Specimen: CD4+ T cells sorted from blood. The receptors here all came from a woman under 30 in good health. The CDR3 runs from the conserved cysteine through the conserved F or W. A D gene is named only where the DNA matches it firmly. Clone size, where shown, is once, few, many, or a class for clones that have expanded.

size,J,V,D,CDR3,DNA
many,TRBJ1-1,TRBV6-1,TRBD1,CASRTGTGTEAFF,TGTGCCAGCAGGACCGGGACAGGGACTGAAGCTTTCTTT
few,TRBJ2-2,TRBV24-1,TRBD1,CATSDFMGQGGNTGELFF,TGTGCCACCAGTGATTTTATGGGACAGGGAGGTAACACCGGGGAGCTGTTTTTT
.,TRBJ2-5,TRBV7-9,.,CASPPGHYQETQYF,TGTGCCAGCCCCCCGGGACATTACCAAGAGACCCAGTACTTC
.,TRBJ2-3,TRBV7-6,TRBD2,CASSPNLAGGPDTQYF,TGTGCCAGCAGCCCGAACCTAGCGGGAGGGCCGGATACGCAGTATTTT
.,TRBJ2-6,TRBV4-1,.,CASSQGQTSGANVLTF,TGCGCCAGCAGCCAAGGGCAGACCTCTGGGGCCAACGTCCTGACTTTC
many,TRBJ1-4,TRBV7-9,TRBD1,CASSLQGTNEKLFF,TGTGCCAGCAGCCTACAGGGGACTAATGAAAAACTGTTTTTT
.,TRBJ2-1,TRBV28,.,CASSLSVGEQFF,TGTGCCAGCAGTTTATCTGTGGGAGAGCAGTTCTTC
few,TRBJ2-1,TRBV11-1,TRBD2,CASSSHRGSGGISHEQFF,TGTGCCAGCAGCTCCCACCGTGGGAGCGGGGGAATCTCCCATGAGCAGTTCTTC
few,TRBJ1-4,TRBV2,TRBD1,CASRRGQATNEKLFF,TGTGCCAGCAGGAGAGGACAGGCAACTAATGAAAAACTGTTTTTT
.,TRBJ1-5,TRBV10-1,.,CASSAGQINQPQHF,TGCGCCAGCAGCGCGGGACAAATCAATCAGCCCCAGCATTTT
few,TRBJ2-1,TRBV29-1,TRBD1,CSVEDLLLGQVYNEQFF,TGCAGCGTTGAAGACCTCTTATTAGGACAGGTCTACAATGAGCAGTTCTTC
.,TRBJ2-3,TRBV5-5,.,CASSLGQSKDTQYF,TGTGCCAGCAGCTTGGGACAGTCCAAAGATACGCAGTATTTT
.,TRBJ1-2,TRBV6-5,TRBD1,CASSYSNRGTGGYTF,TGTGCCAGCAGTTACTCGAACAGGGGAACGGGAGGCTACACCTTC
.,TRBJ1-3,TRBV6-2/TRBV6-3,.,CASSTVSAGNTIYF,TGTGCCAGCAGTACGGTGTCGGCTGGAAACACCATATATTTT
.,TRBJ2-3,TRBV5-1,.,CASSLVGLSTDTQYF,TGCGCCAGCAGCTTGGTGGGTTTGAGCACAGATACGCAGTATTTT
few,TRBJ1-5,TRBV3-1,.,CASSQAGGGNQPQHF,TGTGCCAGCAGCCAAGCTGGTGGGGGCAATCAGCCCCAGCATTTT
.,TRBJ2-1,TRBV9,.,CASSVVAGTGNEQFF,TGTGCCAGCAGCGTAGTAGCAGGAACAGGTAATGAGCAGTTCTTC
.,TRBJ1-1,TRBV28,TRBD1,CASSLLTGGKTEAFF,TGTGCCAGCAGTTTACTAACAGGGGGCAAGACTGAAGCTTTCTTT
.,TRBJ2-7,TRBV5-1,.,CASSLGGVRDEQYF,TGCGCCAGCAGCTTGGGTGGAGTGAGGGACGAGCAGTACTTC
few,TRBJ2-3,TRBV7-8,TRBD2,CASSLLASGGVGHESDTQYF,TGTGCCAGCAGCTTATTGGCAAGCGGGGGTGTCGGTCATGAGTCAGATACGCAGTATTTT
.,TRBJ2-3,TRBV6-5,TRBD2,CASSYSRGGATDTQYF,TGTGCCAGCAGTTACTCCCGCGGGGGGGCCACAGATACGCAGTATTTT
few,TRBJ2-3,TRBV7-9,TRBD1,CASSKTWTGLSTDTQYF,TGTGCCAGCAGCAAAACGTGGACAGGGTTAAGCACAGATACGCAGTATTTT
many,TRBJ1-3,TRBV12-3/TRBV12-4,.,CASSRGSGNTIYF,TGTGCCAGTAGCAGGGGTTCTGGAAACACCATATATTTT
.,TRBJ1-5,TRBV12-3/TRBV12-4,TRBD1,CASSSSRRGLFPHQPQHF,TGTGCCAGCAGTTCTAGCCGCAGGGGGCTATTCCCCCATCAGCCCCAGCATTTT
many,TRBJ2-2,TRBV29-1,TRBD1,CSVGTGHTGELFF,TGCAGCGTAGGGACAGGGCACACCGGGGAGCTGTTTTTT
.,TRBJ2-1,TRBV29-1,.,CSVPAWGDSYNEQFF,TGCAGCGTCCCCGCATGGGGGGACTCCTACAATGAGCAGTTCTTC
few,TRBJ1-1,TRBV10-3,TRBD1,CAISQGGARDTEAFF,TGTGCCATCTCGCAGGGGGGGGCTAGGGACACTGAAGCTTTCTTT
.,TRBJ2-4,TRBV12-3/TRBV12-4,TRBD2,CASGGGDFGKNIQYF,TGTGCCAGCGGGGGAGGGGATTTTGGCAAAAACATTCAGTACTTC
few,TRBJ2-7,TRBV10-3,.,CATGVVERSYEQYF,TGTGCCACCGGGGTCGTGGAACGGTCCTACGAGCAGTACTTC
.,TRBJ2-2,TRBV6-5,.,CASSYVGGRTGELFF,TGTGCCAGCAGTTACGTCGGGGGACGGACCGGGGAGCTGTTTTTT
.,TRBJ1-2,TRBV12-3/TRBV12-4,.,CASRPPFSF,TGTGCCAGCAGGCCTCCATTTAGCTTC
many,TRBJ2-3,TRBV15,.,CATSRDSPADTQYF,TGTGCCACCAGCAGAGATTCCCCCGCAGATACGCAGTATTTT
.,TRBJ1-1,TRBV5-1,.,CASSLMTAELNTEAFF,TGCGCCAGCAGCTTGATGACGGCAGAGTTGAACACTGAAGCTTTCTTT
few,TRBJ2-3,TRBV7-8,TRBD1,CASSLVGTELTDTQYF,TGTGCCAGCAGCTTAGTCGGGACAGAACTCACAGATACGCAGTATTTT
few,TRBJ2-2,TRBV5-1,TRBD1,CASSLAPRGQDTGELFF,TGCGCCAGCAGCTTGGCGCCCAGGGGGCAGGACACCGGGGAGCTGTTTTTT
.,TRBJ2-1,TRBV7-6,TRBD2,CASSLPVAGGDNEQFF,TGTGCCAGCAGCTTACCGGTAGCGGGGGGCGACAATGAGCAGTTCTTC
.,TRBJ2-1,TRBV10-1,TRBD1,CASSELRTGEVRNEQFF,TGCGCCAGCAGCGAACTACGGACAGGGGAAGTTCGCAATGAGCAGTTCTTC
.,TRBJ1-1,TRBV10-3,.,CAISGGGGPNTEAFF,TGTGCCATCAGTGGTGGGGGCGGACCGAACACTGAAGCTTTCTTT
.,TRBJ2-2,TRBV4-1,TRBD1,CASSQDTRDRWGAGELFF,TGCGCCAGCAGCCAAGATACAAGGGACAGGTGGGGGGCCGGGGAGCTGTTTTTT
.,TRBJ2-2,TRBV6-2/TRBV6-3,.,CASSGVVATGELFF,TGTGCCAGCAGCGGGGTTGTGGCCACCGGGGAGCTGTTTTTT
few,TRBJ2-5,TRBV11-2,.,CASSLEAGVETQYF,TGTGCCAGCAGCTTAGAGGCAGGGGTAGAGACCCAGTACTTC
few,TRBJ1-1,TRBV24-1,TRBD1,CATRGQMNTEAFF,TGTGCCACCAGGGGACAGATGAACACTGAAGCTTTCTTT
many,TRBJ2-2,TRBV12-3/TRBV12-4,TRBD2,CASSPPGLAYTGELFF,TGTGCCAGCAGTCCCCCGGGACTAGCGTACACCGGGGAGCTGTTTTTT
many,TRBJ2-7,TRBV3-1,.,CASSQDTATYEQYF,TGTGCCAGCAGCCAAGATACAGCCACCTACGAGCAGTACTTC
.,TRBJ1-1,TRBV5-1,.,CASSLAESNTEAFF,TGCGCCAGCAGCTTGGCCGAGTCGAACACTGAAGCTTTCTTT
.,TRBJ2-7,TRBV18,.,CASSPDPYEQYF,TGTGCCAGCTCACCAGACCCCTACGAGCAGTACTTC
.,TRBJ2-5,TRBV20-1,TRBD2,CSARRLAGVGETQYF,TGCAGTGCTAGAAGACTAGCGGGAGTGGGGGAGACCCAGTACTTC
many,TRBJ1-3,TRBV12-3/TRBV12-4,.,CASSQQGGSGNTIYF,TGTGCCAGCAGTCAGCAGGGAGGCTCTGGAAACACCATATATTTT
.,TRBJ1-5,TRBV4-1,.,CASSQGEGQPQHF,TGCGCCAGCAGCCAAGGGGAAGGTCAGCCCCAGCATTTT
few,TRBJ2-5,TRBV10-3,TRBD1,CAIRKDRAGQETQYF,TGTGCCATCAGAAAGGACAGGGCAGGACAAGAGACCCAGTACTTC
few,TRBJ2-1,TRBV29-1,TRBD2,CSAQTSAGGSGREQFF,TGCAGCGCCCAGACCTCAGCGGGGGGGTCAGGTCGGGAGCAGTTCTTC
many,TRBJ1-4,TRBV4-1,.,CASSQDDLGGAKLFF,TGCGCCAGCAGCCAGGACGACCTAGGTGGCGCAAAACTGTTTTTT